Listed here are 14 T cell receptor beta chains from one sample, sequenced in a study of identifying expanded T cells in peripheral blood. The table came from immunoSEQ multiplex PCR; TCRdb's copy has only in-frame clones and leaves some out. The table shows approximately 94,000 clones, with around nine tenths occurring only once. Sample: blood. These receptors were obtained from a person aged 18 to 75 in good health.

V and J are TRBV19 and TRBJ2-1; D remains ambiguous. Trimming removed 5 bases from V and 0 bases from J, with 17 bases in between. This CDR3 has 17 residues. Germline V gives CDR1 LNHDA, CDR2 SQIVND (reference sequence). The CDR3 coding sequence is TGTGCCAGTAGTCTCCTCCGCAAGGACCACTCCTACAATGAGCAGTTCTTC. Protein: CASSLLRKDHSYNEQFF.

This sequence joins TRBV5-1 and TRBJ2-5; TRBD2 agrees at 11 bases. Losses at the gene ends were 0 bases for V and 1 base for J; bases not matched to a gene: 2. Looked up from germline, CDR1 is SGHRS and CDR2 is YFSETQ. CDR3 length: 16 amino acids. The DNA of the CDR3 is TGCGCCAGCAGCTTGGCCCTAGCGGGAGGCCAAGAGACCCAGTACTTC. Protein: CASSLALAGGQETQYF.

The rearrangement uses TRBV15 and TRBJ1-5, with a possible D match to TRBD1 (5 bases). Per germline, CDR1 LNHNV and CDR2 YYDKDF (reference sequence). The ends were cut back, 1 base at V and 4 bases at J, with 14 bases in the middle. The CDR3 loop spans 16 amino acids. The CDR3 nucleotides read TGTGCCACCAGCAGAGGCTCAGGGAATAAGAATCAGCCCCAGCATTTT. Its protein product is CATSRGSGNKNQPQHF. Combining the CDR3 with reference TRBV15 and TRBJ1-5 gives the whole variable domain DAMVIQNPRYQVTQFGKPVTLSCSQTLNHNVMYWYQQKSSQAPKLLFHYYDKDFNNEADTPDNFQSRRPNTSFCFLDIRSPGLGDTAMYLCATSRGSGNKNQPQHFGDGTRLSIL.

As for this clone: Other DNA sequences in this sample translate to the same CDR3. V and J are TRBV29-1 and TRBJ2-3; 9 bases line up with TRBD2. With 0 bases clipped from V and 6 bases from J, the junction kept 13 bases outside the gene matches. CDR1 and CDR2 from the germline V gene are SQVTM and ANQGSEA. There are 17 residues in the CDR3. CDR3 loop: CSVEEHRLAVETDTQYF. The CDR3 coding sequence is TGCAGCGTTGAAGAGCACCGACTAGCGGTCGAAACGGATACGCAGTATTTT.

The J gene is TRBJ2-5, the V gene TRBV19; 7 bases are shared with TRBD2. The junction had 2 bases not matched to a gene; V was cut back by 4 bases and J by 3 bases. Per the germline V gene, CDR1 is LNHDA and CDR2 is SQIVND (reference sequence). CDR3 length equals 13 residues. The CDR3: CASSREGKETQYF. The CDR3 DNA reads TGTGCCAGTAGTAGGGAGGGGAAAGAGACCCAGTACTTC.

V is TRBV5-6 and J is TRBJ2-7, with D unclear. CDR3 length equals 13 residues. Germline V CDR1 and CDR2: SGHDT, YYEEEE. Trimming took off 2 bases at V and 3 bases at J, with 9 bases between the two ends. CDR3 in amino acids: CASSFSGSYEQYF. DNA of the CDR3: TGTGCCAGCAGCTTCTCGGGCAGCTACGAGCAGTACTTC. Full variable domain (remainder filled in from reference TRBV5-6 and TRBJ2-7): DAGVTQSPTHLIKTRGQQVTLRCSPKSGHDTVSWYQQALGQGPQFIFQYYEEEERQRGNFPDRFSGHQFPNYSSELNVNALLLGDSALYLCASSFSGSYEQYFGPGTRLTVT.

J is TRBJ2-1 and V is TRBV30, with D hard to call. This CDR3 has 16 residues. The germline V gene encodes CDR1 GTSNPN and CDR2 SVGIG (reference sequence). V dropped 2 bases and J dropped 6 bases, with 20 bases sitting between them. The CDR3 region has the DNA TGTGCCTGGAGTTGGCTCGGCCGAACCACTTCCAATGAGCAGTTCTTC. As protein: CAWSWLGRTTSNEQFF.

This clone was observed a handful of times. V gene TRBV10-1 combines with J gene TRBJ2-3, with a weak D call TRBD2 (6 bases). Germline-derived CDR1 and CDR2 are WNHNN and SYGVQD (reference sequence). Trimming cost V 6 bases and J 2 bases, with 15 bases left between them. The CDR3 length is 15 residues. The CDR3 nucleotides are TGCGCCAGCAGGTACCGGGACTCACACACAGATACGCAGTATTTT. Translated: CASRYRDSHTDTQYF.

The CDR3 nucleotides read TGTGCCAGCAGCTTGGGACGGTCGGCTTATGGCTACACCTTC. This sequence encodes CASSLGRSAYGYTF. The chain links TRBV5-6 to TRBJ1-2; the D is unclear. V gave up 0 bases and J gave up 5 bases, with 11 bases separating them. The CDR3 has 14 residues. CDR1 SGHDT and CDR2 YYEEEE come from the germline V gene.

V and J are TRBV27 and TRBJ1-6; D uncertain. The germline CDR1 and CDR2 sequences are MNHEY and SMNVEV (reference sequence). Trimming took off 7 bases at V and 1 base at J, with 14 bases between the two ends. The CDR3 has 16 residues. The CDR3 region is CASTSLVRSYNSPLHF. CDR3 bases: TGTGCCAGCACCTCCCTCGTTCGGTCCTATAATTCACCCCTCCACTTT.

The chain recombines TRBV4-3 with TRBJ2-3; D is undetermined. The CDR3 is made up of 15 amino acids. Germline V CDR1 and CDR2: LGHNA, YSLEER. The germline V and J ends were trimmed by 3 bases and 0 bases, with 10 bases remaining between them. CDR3 sequence: CASSQARYSTDTQYF. The DNA for the CDR3 is TGCGCCAGCAGCCAGGCCCGATATAGCACAGATACGCAGTATTTT.

The chain carries TRBV15 and TRBJ2-1; D tentatively fits TRBD1 or TRBD2 (6 bases each). Trimming took off 8 bases at V and 7 bases at J, with 21 bases between the two ends. Germline assignment: CDR1 LNHNV and CDR2 YYDKDF (reference sequence). This CDR3 contains 15 residues. The CDR3 DNA sequence: TGTGCCACCGAGAAGGGGGGCAGGAGTGGGAATGAGCAGTTCTTC. Its translation: CATEKGGRSGNEQFF.

The chain recombines TRBV5-1 with TRBJ1-2; TRBD1 matches 9 bases. The CDR3 is 12 amino acids. V was pared by 0 bases and J by 14 bases, with 5 bases of the junction left unmatched. Germline CDR1 SGHRS, CDR2 YFSETQ. The CDR3 sequence: CASSLGDRVWTF. CDR3 coding DNA: TGCGCCAGCAGCTTGGGGGACAGGGTATGGACCTTC.

V is TRBV15 and J is TRBJ2-3, with D perhaps TRBD2 (6 bases). The germline CDR1 and CDR2 sequences are LNHNV and YYDKDF (reference sequence). This CDR3 has 17 amino acids. Trimming removed 0 bases at V and 0 bases at J, with 13 bases between. CDR3 sequence (DNA): TGTGCCACCAGCAGAGAGCAGGGCGGGGAAAGCACAGATACGCAGTATTTT. It specifies CATSREQGGESTDTQYF. The full variable domain, with the rest looked up from reference TRBV15 and TRBJ2-3, is DAMVIQNPRYQVTQFGKPVTLSCSQTLNHNVMYWYQQKSSQAPKLLFHYYDKDFNNEADTPDNFQSRRPNTSFCFLDIRSPGLGDTAMYLCATSREQGGESTDTQYFGPGTRLTVL.